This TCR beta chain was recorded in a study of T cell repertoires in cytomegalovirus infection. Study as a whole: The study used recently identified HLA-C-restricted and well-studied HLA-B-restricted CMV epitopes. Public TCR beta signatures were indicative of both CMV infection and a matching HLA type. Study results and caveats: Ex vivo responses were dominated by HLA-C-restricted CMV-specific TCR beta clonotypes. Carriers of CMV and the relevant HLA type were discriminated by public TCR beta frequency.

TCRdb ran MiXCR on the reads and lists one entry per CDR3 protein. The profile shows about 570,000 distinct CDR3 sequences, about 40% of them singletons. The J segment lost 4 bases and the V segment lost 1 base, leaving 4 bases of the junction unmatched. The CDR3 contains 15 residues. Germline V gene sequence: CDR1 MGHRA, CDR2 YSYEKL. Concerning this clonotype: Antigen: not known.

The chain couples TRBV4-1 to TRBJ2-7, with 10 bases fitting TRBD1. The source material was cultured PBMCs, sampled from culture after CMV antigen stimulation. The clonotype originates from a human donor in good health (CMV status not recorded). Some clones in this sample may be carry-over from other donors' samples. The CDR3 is CASSQGGQGQYEQYF. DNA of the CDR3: TGCGCCAGCAGCCAAGGGGGACAGGGGCAATACGAGCAGTACTTC.